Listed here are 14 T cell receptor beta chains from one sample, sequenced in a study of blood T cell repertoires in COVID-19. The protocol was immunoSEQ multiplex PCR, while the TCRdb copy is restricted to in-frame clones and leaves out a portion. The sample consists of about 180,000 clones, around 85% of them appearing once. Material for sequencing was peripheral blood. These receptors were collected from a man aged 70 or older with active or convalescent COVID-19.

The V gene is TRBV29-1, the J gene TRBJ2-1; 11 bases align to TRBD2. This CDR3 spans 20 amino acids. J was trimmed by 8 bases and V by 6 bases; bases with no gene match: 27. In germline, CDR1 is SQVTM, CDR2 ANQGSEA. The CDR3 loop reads CSVRPRGGTSGVGAADEQFF. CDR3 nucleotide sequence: TGCAGCGTACGCCCGAGGGGGGGGACTAGCGGAGTCGGGGCCGCTGATGAGCAGTTCTTC.

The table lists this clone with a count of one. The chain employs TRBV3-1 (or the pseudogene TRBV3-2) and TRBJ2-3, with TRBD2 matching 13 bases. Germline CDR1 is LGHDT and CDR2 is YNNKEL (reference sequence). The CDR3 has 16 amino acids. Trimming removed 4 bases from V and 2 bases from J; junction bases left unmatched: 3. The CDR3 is CASSRTSGGYTDTQYF. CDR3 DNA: TGTGCCAGCAGCCGGACTAGCGGGGGTTACACAGATACGCAGTATTTT.

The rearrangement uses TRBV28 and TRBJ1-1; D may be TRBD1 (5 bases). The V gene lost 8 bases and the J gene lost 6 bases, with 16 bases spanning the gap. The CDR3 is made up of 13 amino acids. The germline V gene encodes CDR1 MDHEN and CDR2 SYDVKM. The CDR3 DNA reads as TGTGCCAGCGCCACCGACAGTCCGCCTGAAGCTTTCTTT. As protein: CASATDSPPEAFF.

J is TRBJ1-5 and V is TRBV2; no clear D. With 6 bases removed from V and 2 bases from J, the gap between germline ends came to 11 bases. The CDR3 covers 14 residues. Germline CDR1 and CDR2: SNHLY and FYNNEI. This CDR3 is CASRADKGNQPQHF. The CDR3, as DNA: TGTGCCAGCAGGGCCGACAAAGGCAATCAGCCCCAGCATTTT.

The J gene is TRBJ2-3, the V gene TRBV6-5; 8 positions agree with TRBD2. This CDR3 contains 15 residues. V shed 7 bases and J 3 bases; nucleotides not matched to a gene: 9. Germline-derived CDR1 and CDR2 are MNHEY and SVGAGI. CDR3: CASTYGRAKTDTQYF. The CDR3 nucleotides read TGTGCCAGCACATACGGGAGGGCCAAGACAGATACGCAGTATTTT.

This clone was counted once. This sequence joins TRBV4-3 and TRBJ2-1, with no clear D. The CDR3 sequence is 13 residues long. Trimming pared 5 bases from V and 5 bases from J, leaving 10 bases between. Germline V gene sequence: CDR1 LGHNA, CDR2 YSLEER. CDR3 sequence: CASSFHTNNEQFF. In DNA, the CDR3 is TGCGCCAGCAGCTTCCACACCAACAATGAGCAGTTCTTC.

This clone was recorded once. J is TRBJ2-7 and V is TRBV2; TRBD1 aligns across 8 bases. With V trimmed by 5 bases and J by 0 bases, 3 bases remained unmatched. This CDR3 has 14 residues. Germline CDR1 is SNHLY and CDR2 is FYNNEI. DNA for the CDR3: TGTGCCAGCAGTTCTGGACAGGGCTCCTACGAGCAGTACTTC. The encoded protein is CASSSGQGSYEQYF. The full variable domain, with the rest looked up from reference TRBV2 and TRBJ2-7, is EPEVTQTPSHQVTQMGQEVILRCVPISNHLYFYWYRQILGQKVEFLVSFYNNEISEKSEIFDDQFSVERPDGSNFTLKIRSTKLEDSAMYFCASSSGQGSYEQYFGPGTRLTVT.

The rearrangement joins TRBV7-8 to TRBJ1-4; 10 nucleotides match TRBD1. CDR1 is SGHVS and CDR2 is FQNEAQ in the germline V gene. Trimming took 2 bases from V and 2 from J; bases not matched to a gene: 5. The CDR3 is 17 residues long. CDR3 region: CASSLRTGGQTNEKLFF. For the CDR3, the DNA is TGTGCCAGCAGCTTAAGGACAGGGGGGCAGACTAATGAAAAACTGTTTTTT.

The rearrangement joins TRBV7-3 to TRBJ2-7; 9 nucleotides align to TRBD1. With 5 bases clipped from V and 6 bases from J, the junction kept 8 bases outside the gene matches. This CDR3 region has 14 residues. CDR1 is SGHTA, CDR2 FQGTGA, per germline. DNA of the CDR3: TGTGCCAGCAGCCCAGGGACAGGGCCGGGCGAGCAGTACTTC. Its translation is CASSPGTGPGEQYF. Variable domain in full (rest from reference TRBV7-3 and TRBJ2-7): GAGVSQTPSNKVTEKGKYVELRCDPISGHTALYWYRQSLGQGPEFLIYFQGTGAADDSGLPNDRFFAVRPEGSVSTLKIQRTERGDSAVYLCASSPGTGPGEQYFGPGTRLTVT.

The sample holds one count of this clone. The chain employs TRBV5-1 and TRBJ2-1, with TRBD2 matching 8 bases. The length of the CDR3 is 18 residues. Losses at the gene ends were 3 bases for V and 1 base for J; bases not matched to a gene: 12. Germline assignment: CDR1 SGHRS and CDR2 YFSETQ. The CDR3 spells CASSSALSSGVSYNEQFF. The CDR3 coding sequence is TGCGCCAGCAGCTCGGCCCTAAGTAGCGGGGTGTCCTACAATGAGCAGTTCTTC.

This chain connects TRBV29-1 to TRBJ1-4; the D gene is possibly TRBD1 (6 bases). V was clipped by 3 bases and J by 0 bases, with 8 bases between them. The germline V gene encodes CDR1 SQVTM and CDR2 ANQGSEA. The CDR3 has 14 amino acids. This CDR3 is CSVEDSATNEKLFF. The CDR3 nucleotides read TGCAGCGTTGAGGACAGTGCAACTAATGAAAAACTGTTTTTT.

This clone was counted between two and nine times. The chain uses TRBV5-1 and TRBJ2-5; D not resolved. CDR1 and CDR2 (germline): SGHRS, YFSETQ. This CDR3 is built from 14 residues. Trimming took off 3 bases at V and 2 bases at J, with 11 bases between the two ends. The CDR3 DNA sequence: TGCGCCAGCAGCTCCGACTTTTCTCAAGAGACCCAGTACTTC. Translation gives CASSSDFSQETQYF.

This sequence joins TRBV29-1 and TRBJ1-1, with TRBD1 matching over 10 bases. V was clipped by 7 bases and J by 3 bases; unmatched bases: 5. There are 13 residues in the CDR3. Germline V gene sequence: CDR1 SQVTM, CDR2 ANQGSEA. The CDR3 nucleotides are TGCAGCGCGGGACAGGGGTCGGACACTGAAGCTTTCTTT. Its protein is CSAGQGSDTEAFF.

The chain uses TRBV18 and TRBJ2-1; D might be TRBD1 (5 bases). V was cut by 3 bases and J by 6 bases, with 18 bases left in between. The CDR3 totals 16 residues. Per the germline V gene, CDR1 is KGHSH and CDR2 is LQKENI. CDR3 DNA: TGTGCCAGCTCACCTTCGTTTGGTATAGGGGTCAATGAGCAGTTCTTC. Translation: CASSPSFGIGVNEQFF.